These T cell receptor beta chains were read from a single sample in a study of T cells in Graves' hyperthyroidism and ophthalmopathy. Each CDR3 protein is one row after TCRdb ran MiXCR on the multiplex PCR reads. This sample has fewer than 650,000 distinct CDR3 sequences; roughly 15% occur once, and the top ten carry roughly 4.3%. The sequencing sample was made of blood. These receptor sequences come from a woman aged 40 to 49 with Graves' ophthalmopathy. The CDR3 runs from the conserved cysteine through the conserved F or W. The D gene is left open where the match is weak. Clone size, where shown, is once, few, many, or a class for clones that have expanded.

TRBJ2-3,TRBV19,TRBD2,-,CASSPSGTSGSFGTDTQYF,TGTGCCAGTAGTCCATCCGGGACTAGCGGGAGCTTTGGCACAGATACGCAGTATTTT
TRBJ2-4,TRBV28,TRBD2,many,CASTRKAGETRGAKNIQYF,TGTGCCAGCACCCGAAAAGCGGGAGAGACGAGGGGAGCCAAAAACATTCAGTACTTC
TRBJ1-5,TRBV19,-,-,CASSNPTGYQPQHF,TGTGCCAGTAGTAACCCAACAGGCTATCAGCCCCAGCATTTT
TRBJ2-2,TRBV28,-,many,CASSSGAIGELFF,TGTGCCAGCAGTTCAGGGGCTATCGGGGAGCTGTTTTTT
TRBJ1-4,TRBV2,-,-,CASSGPGDNEKLFF,TGTGCCAGCAGTGGCCCAGGGGATAATGAAAAACTGTTTTTT
TRBJ1-2,TRBV28,-,many,CASSSGARRGNGYTF,TGTGCCAGCAGTTCGGGGGCCCGCCGGGGTAATGGCTACACCTTC
TRBJ2-7,TRBV15,-,many,CATSSLPNEQYF,TGTGCCACCAGCAGCCTTCCAAACGAGCAGTACTTC
TRBJ1-2,TRBV7-2,-,few,CASSPREGPGYTF,TGTGCCAGCAGCCCCAGGGAGGGCCCTGGCTACACCTTC
TRBJ2-7,TRBV6-2/TRBV6-3,-,-,CASSYVAASYEQYF,TGTGCCAGCAGTTACGTAGCGGCCTCCTACGAGCAGTACTTC
TRBJ1-2,TRBV6-5,-,many,CASTYSGGKGYGYTF,TGTGCCAGCACCTACTCTGGAGGGAAGGGCTATGGCTACACCTTC
TRBJ1-5,TRBV7-8,-,once,CASSLITRGRPNQPQHF,TGTGCCAGCAGCTTAATAACCAGGGGACGGCCAAATCAGCCCCAGCATTTT
TRBJ2-4,TRBV20-1,-,many,CSARVSDIQYF,TGCAGTGCTAGAGTTTCAGACATTCAGTACTTC
TRBJ1-2,TRBV6-1,-,few,CASSELGVYGYTF,TGTGCCAGCAGTGAGCTAGGGGTTTATGGCTACACCTTC
TRBJ2-7,TRBV6-4,-,-,CASSQDRNYEQYF,TGTGCCAGCAGCCAAGATCGGAACTACGAGCAGTACTTC
TRBJ1-6,TRBV6-2/TRBV6-3,TRBD1,many,CASSWTGGNSPLHF,TGTGCCAGCAGCTGGACAGGGGGCAATTCACCCCTCCACTTT
TRBJ1-2,TRBV12-3/TRBV12-4,TRBD1,many,CASSFLSQGDGYTF,TGTGCCAGCAGTTTTTTGTCTCAGGGGGACGGCTACACCTTC
TRBJ1-3,TRBV9,TRBD1,-,CASSRGTVSGNTIYF,TGTGCCAGCAGCCGGGGGACAGTCTCTGGAAACACCATATATTTT
TRBJ2-3,TRBV11-2,TRBD2,-,CASSHRTAGEVDTQYF,TGTGCCAGCAGCCACCGTACAGCGGGAGAAGTAGATACGCAGTATTTT
TRBJ1-2,TRBV28,TRBD1,many,CASSLWAGGKGYTF,TGTGCCAGCAGTTTATGGGCAGGGGGAAAGGGCTACACCTTC
TRBJ1-1,TRBV12-3/TRBV12-4,-,-,CASSLRRSGAFF,TGTGCCAGCAGTTTGCGGAGGTCCGGCGCTTTCTTT
TRBJ1-2,TRBV6-5,-,many,CASSYSANNYGYTF,TGTGCCAGCAGTTACTCGGCTAATAACTATGGCTACACCTTC
TRBJ2-2,TRBV28,-,-,CASSFGWDKTGELFF,TGTGCCAGCAGTTTCGGGTGGGACAAAACCGGGGAGCTGTTTTTT
TRBJ1-5,TRBV2,-,many,CASSEPGDSNQPQHF,TGTGCCAGCAGTGAACCTGGGGATAGCAATCAGCCCCAGCATTTT
TRBJ2-2,TRBV6-5,TRBD1,-,CASSYIHRGNTGELFF,TGTGCCAGCAGTTACATTCACAGGGGGAACACCGGGGAGCTGTTTTTT
TRBJ2-1,TRBV28,TRBD2,many,CASSIPAGRGFF,TGTGCCAGCAGCATCCCGGCGGGGAGGGGGTTCTTC
TRBJ2-5,TRBV7-9,TRBD2,many,CASSLDRLAGVGETQYF,TGTGCCAGCAGCTTAGACAGACTAGCGGGAGTTGGAGAGACCCAGTACTTC
TRBJ2-7,TRBV7-8,TRBD2,-,CASAWWSGSHEQYF,TGTGCCAGCGCCTGGTGGAGCGGGAGTCACGAGCAGTACTTC
TRBJ1-2,TRBV4-2,-,many,CASSQDGNGYTF,TGTGCCAGCAGCCAAGATGGGAACGGCTACACCTTC
TRBJ2-1,TRBV11-1,TRBD1,-,CVSSHTTGDGEQFF,TGTGTCAGCAGCCATACGACAGGGGACGGTGAGCAGTTCTTC
TRBJ2-7,TRBV6-5,TRBD1,many,CASSYGTAHSYEQYF,TGTGCCAGCAGTTATGGGACAGCTCACTCCTACGAGCAGTACTTC
TRBJ1-2,TRBV2,-,many,CASSEKGEFYGYTF,TGTGCCAGCAGTGAAAAGGGGGAATTCTATGGCTACACCTTC
TRBJ1-1,TRBV5-1,TRBD1,many,CASSIGTGALNTEAFF,TGCGCCAGCAGCATAGGGACAGGGGCCTTGAACACTGAAGCTTTCTTT
TRBJ1-1,TRBV29-1,TRBD1,-,CSVEEDRVEAFF,TGCAGCGTTGAAGAAGACAGGGTTGAAGCTTTCTTT
TRBJ2-2,TRBV7-3,TRBD2,-,CASSLVAGGGTGELFF,TGTGCCAGCAGCTTGGTAGCGGGAGGCGGCACCGGGGAGCTGTTTTTT
TRBJ2-7,TRBV11-2,-,many,CASSSRGRDGSHEQYF,TGTGCCAGCAGCTCAAGGGGGCGGGACGGCAGTCACGAGCAGTACTTC
TRBJ2-7,TRBV6-2/TRBV6-3,TRBD2,many,CASSLDGLAGVGEQYF,TGTGCCAGCAGTTTAGATGGACTAGCGGGAGTAGGTGAGCAGTACTTC
TRBJ2-7,TRBV25-1,TRBD1,-,CASSEAYDRGRQYF,TGTGCCAGCAGTGAAGCATATGACAGGGGTAGGCAGTACTTC
TRBJ2-7,TRBV4-1,TRBD2,few,CASSQEPALAGGFYEQYF,TGCGCCAGCAGCCAAGAGCCCGCCTTAGCGGGAGGCTTTTACGAGCAGTACTTC
TRBJ2-3,TRBV6-5,-,few,CASSYSKGGTDTQYF,TGTGCCAGCAGTTACTCCAAGGGTGGCACAGATACGCAGTATTTT
TRBJ1-1,TRBV19,-,many,CASSIISANTEAFF,TGTGCCAGTAGTATTATTTCGGCGAACACTGAAGCTTTCTTT